The sequence of this T cell receptor beta chain was determined in a study of blood T cell repertoires in COVID-19. Study-wide context: The samples span acute and convalescent COVID-19 from the United States, Italy and Spain.

Clones were sequenced by immunoSEQ multiplex PCR, and TCRdb holds only the in-frame ones, with some missing. The profile shows around 100,000 clones, roughly 80% of them singletons. CDR1 and CDR2 from the germline V gene are SGHTA and FQGTGA. The CDR3 spans 13 residues. Trimming at V came to 6 bases and at J to 0 bases, leaving 1 base not matched to a gene. The sequenced sample consisted of peripheral blood. The chain couples TRBV7-3 to TRBJ1-1; 7 positions match TRBD1. The TCR comes from a man aged 70-80 years with active or convalescent COVID-19. The DNA for the CDR3 is TGTGCCAGCAGGACAGGGTTGAACACTGAAGCTTTCTTT. This encodes CASRTGLNTEAFF. The full variable domain, rest sourced from reference TRBV7-3 and TRBJ1-1, is GAGVSQTPSNKVTEKGKYVELRCDPISGHTALYWYRQSLGQGPEFLIYFQGTGAADDSGLPNDRFFAVRPEGSVSTLKIQRTERGDSAVYLCASRTGLNTEAFFGQGTRLTVV.